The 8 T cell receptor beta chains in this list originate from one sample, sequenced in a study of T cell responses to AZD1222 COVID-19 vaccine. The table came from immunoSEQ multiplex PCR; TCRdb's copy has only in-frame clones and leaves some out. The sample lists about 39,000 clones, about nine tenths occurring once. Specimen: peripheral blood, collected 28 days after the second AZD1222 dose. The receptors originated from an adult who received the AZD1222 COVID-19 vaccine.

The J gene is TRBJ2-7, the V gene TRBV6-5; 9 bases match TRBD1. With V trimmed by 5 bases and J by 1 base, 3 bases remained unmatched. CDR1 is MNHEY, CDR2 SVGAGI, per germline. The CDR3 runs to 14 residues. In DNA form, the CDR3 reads TGTGCCAGCAGTAGGACAGGGGAGTCCTACGAGCAGTACTTC. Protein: CASSRTGESYEQYF.

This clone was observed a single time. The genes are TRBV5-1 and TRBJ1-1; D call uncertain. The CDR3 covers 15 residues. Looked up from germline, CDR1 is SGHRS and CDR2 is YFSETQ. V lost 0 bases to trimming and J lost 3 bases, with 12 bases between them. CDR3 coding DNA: TGCGCCAGCAGCTTGGTCCTGGGGTCCGACACTGAAGCTTTCTTT. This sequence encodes CASSLVLGSDTEAFF. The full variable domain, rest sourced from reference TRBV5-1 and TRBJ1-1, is KAGVTQTPRYLIKTRGQQVTLSCSPISGHRSVSWYQQTPGQGLQFLFEYFSETQRNKGNFPGRFSGRQFSNSRSEMNVSTLELGDSALYLCASSLVLGSDTEAFFGQGTRLTVV.

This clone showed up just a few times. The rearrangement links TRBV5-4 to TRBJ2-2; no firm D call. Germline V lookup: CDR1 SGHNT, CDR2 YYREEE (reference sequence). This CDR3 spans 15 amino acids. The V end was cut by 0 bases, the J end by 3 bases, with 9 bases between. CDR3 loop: CASSLGPRYTGELFF. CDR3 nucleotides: TGTGCCAGCAGCTTGGGACCGCGGTACACCGGGGAGCTGTTTTTT.

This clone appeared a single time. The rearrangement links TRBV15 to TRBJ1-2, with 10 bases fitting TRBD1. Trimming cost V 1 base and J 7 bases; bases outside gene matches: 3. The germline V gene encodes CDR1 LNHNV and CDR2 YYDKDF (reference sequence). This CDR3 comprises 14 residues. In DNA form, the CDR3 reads TGTGCCACCAGCAGAGGGGGACAGGGGTTTGGCTACACCTTC. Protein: CATSRGGQGFGYTF.

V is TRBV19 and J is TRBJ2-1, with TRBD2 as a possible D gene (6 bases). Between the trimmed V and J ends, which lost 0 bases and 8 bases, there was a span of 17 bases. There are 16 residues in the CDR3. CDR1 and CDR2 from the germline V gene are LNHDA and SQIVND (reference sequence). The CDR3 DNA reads TGTGCCAGTAGTATAGATGGGTGGGGGGTTAGGGATGAGCAGTTCTTC. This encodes CASSIDGWGVRDEQFF.

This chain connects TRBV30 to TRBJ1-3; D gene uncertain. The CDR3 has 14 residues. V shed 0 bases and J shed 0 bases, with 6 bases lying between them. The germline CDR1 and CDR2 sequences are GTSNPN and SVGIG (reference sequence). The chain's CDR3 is CAWSVQSSGNTIYF. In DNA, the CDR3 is TGTGCCTGGAGTGTACAAAGCTCTGGAAACACCATATATTTT.

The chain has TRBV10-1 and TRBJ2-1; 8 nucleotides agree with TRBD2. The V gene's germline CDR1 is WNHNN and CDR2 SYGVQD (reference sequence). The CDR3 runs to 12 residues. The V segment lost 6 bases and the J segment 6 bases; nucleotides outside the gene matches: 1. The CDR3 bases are TGCGCCAGCAGCGGGACTAGCAATGAGCAGTTCTTC. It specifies CASSGTSNEQFF.

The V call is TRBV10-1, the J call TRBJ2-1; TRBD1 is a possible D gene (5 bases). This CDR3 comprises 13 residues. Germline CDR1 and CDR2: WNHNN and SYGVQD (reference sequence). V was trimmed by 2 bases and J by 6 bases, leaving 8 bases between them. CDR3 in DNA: TGCGCCAGCAGTGAGCCAGGGATCAATGAGCAGTTCTTC. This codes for CASSEPGINEQFF.